Presented here are 7 T cell receptor beta chains from one specimen sequenced in a study of blood T cells in healthy people across ages. A sample-barcoded 5' primer and a J-beta primer mix were used in a second PCR of roughly 6 to 12 cycles. Using its own MiXCR run on the 5' RACE reads, TCRdb lists one record per CDR3 protein. Of about 1,600,000 distinct CDR3 sequences listed, approximately 40% are singletons. The specimen was blood. The receptors come from a woman aged 18-29 years in good health.

J is TRBJ2-7 and V is TRBV20-1; TRBD2 aligns across 9 bases. This CDR3 has 15 residues. The junction had 8 bases not matched to a gene; V was cut back by 1 base and J by 4 bases. Germline V gives CDR1 DFQATT, CDR2 SNEGSKA (reference sequence). CDR3 nucleotides: TGCAGTGCTAGAGGTTTCGGCGGGAGGGCTTACGAGCAGTACTTC. Translation: CSARGFGGRAYEQYF.

This chain links TRBV5-1 with TRBJ2-1; TRBD1 or TRBD2 may be the D gene (6 bases each). V lost 4 bases and J 8 bases, leaving 19 bases between the germline ends. The CDR3 is 15 amino acids. The germline V gene encodes CDR1 SGHRS and CDR2 YFSETQ. This CDR3 reads CASSGGGRLTDEQFF. CDR3 nucleotide sequence: TGCGCCAGCAGCGGAGGGGGACGGTTGACGGATGAGCAGTTCTTC. Drawing the rest from reference TRBV5-1 and TRBJ2-1, the complete variable domain is KAGVTQTPRYLIKTRGQQVTLSCSPISGHRSVSWYQQTPGQGLQFLFEYFSETQRNKGNFPGRFSGRQFSNSRSEMNVSTLELGDSALYLCASSGGGRLTDEQFFGPGTRLTVL.

The chain recombines TRBV29-1 with TRBJ1-4, with D uncertain. Trimming pared 3 bases from V and 5 bases from J, leaving 10 bases between. Germline V gene sequence: CDR1 SQVTM, CDR2 ANQGSEA. The CDR3 sequence is 13 residues long. This CDR3 is CSVEKQPNEKLFF. The CDR3 DNA reads TGCAGCGTTGAGAAACAGCCGAATGAAAAACTGTTTTTT.

This clonotype was detected a few times. The rearrangement links TRBV6-1 to TRBJ2-1; 11 bases fit TRBD2. V was pared by 7 bases and J by 1 base, with 3 bases of the junction left unmatched. The V gene's germline CDR1 is MNHNS and CDR2 SASEGT. The CDR3 runs to 15 residues. The CDR3, as DNA: TGTGCCAGCAACTTAGCGGGAGGGTCCTACAATGAGCAGTTCTTC. It translates to CASNLAGGSYNEQFF.

Only a few counts were recorded for this clonotype. This chain uses TRBV28 with TRBJ2-2; the D gene is possibly TRBD1 (6 bases). CDR3 length equals 17 residues. Germline V gene data show CDR1 as MDHEN and CDR2 as SYDVKM. V was shortened by 4 bases and J by 5 bases, with 20 bases between the two germline ends. The CDR3 protein is CASSSSSGRGSTGELFF. The CDR3 coding sequence is TGTGCCAGCAGTTCTTCCTCGGGCAGGGGAAGTACCGGGGAGCTGTTTTTT. Full variable domain (missing parts from reference TRBV28 and TRBJ2-2): DVKVTQSSRYLVKRTGEKVFLECVQDMDHENMFWYRQDPGLGLRLIYFSYDVKMKEKGDIPEGYSVSREKKERFSLILESASTNQTSMYLCASSSSSGRGSTGELFFGEGSRLTVL.

V and J are TRBV2 and TRBJ2-7, with TRBD2 identical over 8 bases. Trimming removed 6 bases from V and 0 bases from J; junction bases left unmatched: 10. This CDR3 has 16 amino acids. CDR1 is SNHLY, CDR2 FYNNEI, per germline. CDR3 bases: TGTGCCAGCAGCGGGTCACTAGCGGCCATCTCCTACGAGCAGTACTTC. It codes for CASSGSLAAISYEQYF.

In its sample, this clonotype was seen many times. V usage is TRBV29-1 and J usage is TRBJ2-3, with 13 bases identical to TRBD2. The CDR3 spans 13 residues. V shed 7 bases, J shed 5 bases, and the junction held 3 bases outside the gene matches. Germline assignment: CDR1 SQVTM and CDR2 ANQGSEA. This CDR3 reads CSARTSGRDTQYF. The CDR3 coding sequence is TGCAGCGCTAGGACTAGCGGGAGAGATACGCAGTATTTT.